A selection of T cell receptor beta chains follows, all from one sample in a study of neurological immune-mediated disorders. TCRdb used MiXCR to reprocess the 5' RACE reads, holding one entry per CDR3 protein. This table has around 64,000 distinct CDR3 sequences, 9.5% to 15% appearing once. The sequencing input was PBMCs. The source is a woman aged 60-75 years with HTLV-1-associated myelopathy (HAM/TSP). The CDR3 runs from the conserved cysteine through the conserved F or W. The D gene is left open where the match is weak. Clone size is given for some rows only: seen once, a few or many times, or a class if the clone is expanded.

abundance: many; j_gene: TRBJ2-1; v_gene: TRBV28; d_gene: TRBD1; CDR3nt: TGTGCCAGCAGCCCGGGACAGGGGGCCGCGGGGTACAATGAGCAGTTCTTC; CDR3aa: CASSPGQGAAGYNEQFF
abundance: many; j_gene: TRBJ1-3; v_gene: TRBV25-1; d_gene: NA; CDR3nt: TGTGCCAGCAGCCCGGCGGGGGCGCGTGGAAACACCATATATTTT; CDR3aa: CASSPAGARGNTIYF
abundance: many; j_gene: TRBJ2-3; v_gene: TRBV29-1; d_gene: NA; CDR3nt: TGCAGCGTTGGATACCCATGGCAATCAGATACGCAGTATTTT; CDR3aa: CSVGYPWQSDTQYF
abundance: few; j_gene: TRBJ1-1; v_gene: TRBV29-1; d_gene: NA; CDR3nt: TGCAGCGTTTTCGACAGGCTTGTGAACACTGAAGCTTTCTTT; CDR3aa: CSVFDRLVNTEAFF
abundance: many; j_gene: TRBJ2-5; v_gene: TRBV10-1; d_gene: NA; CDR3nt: TGCGCCAGCAGTGAGTCGCGTAGGGGACAGACCCAGTACTTC; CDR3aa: CASSESRRGQTQYF
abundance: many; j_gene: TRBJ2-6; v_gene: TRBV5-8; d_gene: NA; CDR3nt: TGTGCCAGCAGCCTCGGGGGCCATACCAGAGGGGCCAACGTCCTGACTTTC; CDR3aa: CASSLGGHTRGANVLTF
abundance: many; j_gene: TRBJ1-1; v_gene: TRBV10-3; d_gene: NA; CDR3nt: TGTGCCATCAGTGACCACTTACAGGGTAAGAACACTGAAGCTTTCTTT; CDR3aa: CAISDHLQGKNTEAFF
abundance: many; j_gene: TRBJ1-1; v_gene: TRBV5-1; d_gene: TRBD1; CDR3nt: TGCGCCAGCAGCTGGGGGATTGGCAGGGGGTCTTCTGAAGCTTTCTTT; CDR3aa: CASSWGIGRGSSEAFF
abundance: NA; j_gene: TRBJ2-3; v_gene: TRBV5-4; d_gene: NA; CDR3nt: TGTGCCAGCAGCCCGGCGGAAGGCACGCAGTATTTT; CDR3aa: CASSPAEGTQYF
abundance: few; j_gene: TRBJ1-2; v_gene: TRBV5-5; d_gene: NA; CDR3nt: TGTGCCAGCAGCTTGGCTGGAACAGACGGCTATGGCTACACCTTC; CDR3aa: CASSLAGTDGYGYTF
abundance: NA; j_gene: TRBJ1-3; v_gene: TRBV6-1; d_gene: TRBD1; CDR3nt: TGTGCCAGCAGTGAATTTGGGACAGTCTCTGGAAACACCATATATTTT; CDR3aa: CASSEFGTVSGNTIYF
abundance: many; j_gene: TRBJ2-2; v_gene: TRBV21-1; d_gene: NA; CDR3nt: TGTGCCAGCAGCAAAACCAGGGGGCGCACCGGGGAGCTGTTTTTT; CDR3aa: CASSKTRGRTGELFF
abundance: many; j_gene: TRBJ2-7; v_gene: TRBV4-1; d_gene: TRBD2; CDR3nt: TGCGCCAGCAGCCAAGCTCCGGGACTAGCGGGATTTGGACCCTACGAGCAGTACTTC; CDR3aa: CASSQAPGLAGFGPYEQYF
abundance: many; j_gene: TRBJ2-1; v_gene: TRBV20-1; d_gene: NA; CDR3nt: TGCAGTACTGGGGCAGGCTCCTACAATGAGCAGTTCTTC; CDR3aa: CSTGAGSYNEQFF
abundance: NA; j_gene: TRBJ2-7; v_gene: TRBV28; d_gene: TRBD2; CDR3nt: TGTGCCAGCAGTTCTTCAGGGACTAGCGGGAGGTATCCGTACTTC; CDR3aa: CASSSSGTSGRYPYF
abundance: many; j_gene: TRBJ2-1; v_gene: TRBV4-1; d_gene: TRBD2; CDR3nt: TGCGCCAGCAGCCAAGAGGCGGGAGGTACTTACAATGAGCAGTTCTTC; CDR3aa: CASSQEAGGTYNEQFF
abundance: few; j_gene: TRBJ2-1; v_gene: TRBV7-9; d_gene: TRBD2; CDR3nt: TGTGCCAGCAGCTTTAAGCGGGAGTTATACAATGAGCAGTTCTTC; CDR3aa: CASSFKRELYNEQFF
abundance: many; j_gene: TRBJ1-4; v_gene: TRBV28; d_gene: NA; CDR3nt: TGTGCCAGCAGTTCAGGACCGGGTCGGGAAAAACTGTTTTTT; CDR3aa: CASSSGPGREKLFF
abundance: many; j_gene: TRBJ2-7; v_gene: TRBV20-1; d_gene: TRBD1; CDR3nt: TGCAGTGCTTCCGGGACAGTCTCCTACGAGCAGTACTTC; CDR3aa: CSASGTVSYEQYF
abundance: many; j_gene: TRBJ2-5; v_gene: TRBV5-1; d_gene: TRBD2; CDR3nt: TGCGCCAGCAGCCCAACTAGCGGGAGGGCCCTCGGTCAAGAGACCCAGTACTTC; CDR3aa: CASSPTSGRALGQETQYF
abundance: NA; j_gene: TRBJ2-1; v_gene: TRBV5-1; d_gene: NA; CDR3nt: TGCGCCAGCAGCTTGAACGCTGCCCCCAATGAGCAGTTCTTC; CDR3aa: CASSLNAAPNEQFF
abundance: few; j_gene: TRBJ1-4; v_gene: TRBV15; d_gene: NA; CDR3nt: TGTGCCACCAGCAGAGATACAATGCAGGGGAGTGAAAAACTGTTTTTT; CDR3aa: CATSRDTMQGSEKLFF
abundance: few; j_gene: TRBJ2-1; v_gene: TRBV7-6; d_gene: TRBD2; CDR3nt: TGTGCCAGCAGCCCTAGCGGGATAGGGATCTACAATGAGCAGTTCTTC; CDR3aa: CASSPSGIGIYNEQFF
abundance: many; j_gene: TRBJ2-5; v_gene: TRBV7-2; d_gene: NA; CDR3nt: TGTGCCAGCAGCCCGCCGGGCGGGAAACAGACCCAGTACTTC; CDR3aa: CASSPPGGKQTQYF
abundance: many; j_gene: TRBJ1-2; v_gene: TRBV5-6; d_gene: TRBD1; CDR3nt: TGTGCCAGCAGCTTTCAGGGGGCTGACTATGGCTACACCTTC; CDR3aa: CASSFQGADYGYTF
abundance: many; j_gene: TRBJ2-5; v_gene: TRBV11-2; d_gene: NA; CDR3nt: TGTGCCAGCAGCTTAGATTCGTACCAAGAGACCCAGTACTTC; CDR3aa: CASSLDSYQETQYF
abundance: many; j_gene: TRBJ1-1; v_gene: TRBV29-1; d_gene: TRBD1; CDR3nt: TGCAGCGTTCGACAGGGGATTAGCAACACTGAAGCTTTCTTT; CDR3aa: CSVRQGISNTEAFF
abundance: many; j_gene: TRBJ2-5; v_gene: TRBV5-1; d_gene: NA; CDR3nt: TGCGCCAGCAGACCCGGGGCTCAAGAGACCCAGTACTTC; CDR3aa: CASRPGAQETQYF
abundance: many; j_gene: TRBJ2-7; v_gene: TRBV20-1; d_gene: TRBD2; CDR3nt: TGCAGTGCTAGTAAGCCTAGCGGTTCGTACGAGCAGTACTTC; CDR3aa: CSASKPSGSYEQYF
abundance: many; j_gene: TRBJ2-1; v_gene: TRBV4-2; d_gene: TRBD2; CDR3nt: TGTGCCAGCAGCCCGCTCCAAAGCGGGAAATTAAATGAGCAGTTCTTC; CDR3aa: CASSPLQSGKLNEQFF
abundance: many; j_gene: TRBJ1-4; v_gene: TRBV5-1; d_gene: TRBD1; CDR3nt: TGCGCCAGCAGCGACCGACAGGGGCCTAATGAAAAACTGTTTTTT; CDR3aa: CASSDRQGPNEKLFF
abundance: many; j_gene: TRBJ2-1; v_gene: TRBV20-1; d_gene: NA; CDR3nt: TGCAGTGCTCTTAGGACTCCCTACAATGAGCAGTTCTTC; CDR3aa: CSALRTPYNEQFF
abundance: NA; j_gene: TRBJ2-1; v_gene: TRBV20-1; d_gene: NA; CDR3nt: TGCAGTGCAAAGGGTCACTCCTACAATGAGCAGTTCTTC; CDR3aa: CSAKGHSYNEQFF
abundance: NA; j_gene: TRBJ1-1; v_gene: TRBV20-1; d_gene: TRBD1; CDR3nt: TGCAGTGTGGGGGAGGGGGCAGGAGCCGCTGGAGCTTTCTTT; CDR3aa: CSVGEGAGAAGAFF